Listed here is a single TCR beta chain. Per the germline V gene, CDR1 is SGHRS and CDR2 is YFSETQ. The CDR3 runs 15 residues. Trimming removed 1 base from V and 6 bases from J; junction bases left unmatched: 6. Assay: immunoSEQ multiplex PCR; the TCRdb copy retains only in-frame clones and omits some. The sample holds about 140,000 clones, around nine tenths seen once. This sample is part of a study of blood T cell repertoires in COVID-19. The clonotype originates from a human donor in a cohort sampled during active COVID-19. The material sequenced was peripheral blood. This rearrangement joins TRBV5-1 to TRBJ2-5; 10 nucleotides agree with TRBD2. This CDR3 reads CASSLSGRALKTQYF. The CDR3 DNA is TGCGCCAGCAGCTTGAGCGGGAGGGCCTTGAAGACCCAGTACTTC.